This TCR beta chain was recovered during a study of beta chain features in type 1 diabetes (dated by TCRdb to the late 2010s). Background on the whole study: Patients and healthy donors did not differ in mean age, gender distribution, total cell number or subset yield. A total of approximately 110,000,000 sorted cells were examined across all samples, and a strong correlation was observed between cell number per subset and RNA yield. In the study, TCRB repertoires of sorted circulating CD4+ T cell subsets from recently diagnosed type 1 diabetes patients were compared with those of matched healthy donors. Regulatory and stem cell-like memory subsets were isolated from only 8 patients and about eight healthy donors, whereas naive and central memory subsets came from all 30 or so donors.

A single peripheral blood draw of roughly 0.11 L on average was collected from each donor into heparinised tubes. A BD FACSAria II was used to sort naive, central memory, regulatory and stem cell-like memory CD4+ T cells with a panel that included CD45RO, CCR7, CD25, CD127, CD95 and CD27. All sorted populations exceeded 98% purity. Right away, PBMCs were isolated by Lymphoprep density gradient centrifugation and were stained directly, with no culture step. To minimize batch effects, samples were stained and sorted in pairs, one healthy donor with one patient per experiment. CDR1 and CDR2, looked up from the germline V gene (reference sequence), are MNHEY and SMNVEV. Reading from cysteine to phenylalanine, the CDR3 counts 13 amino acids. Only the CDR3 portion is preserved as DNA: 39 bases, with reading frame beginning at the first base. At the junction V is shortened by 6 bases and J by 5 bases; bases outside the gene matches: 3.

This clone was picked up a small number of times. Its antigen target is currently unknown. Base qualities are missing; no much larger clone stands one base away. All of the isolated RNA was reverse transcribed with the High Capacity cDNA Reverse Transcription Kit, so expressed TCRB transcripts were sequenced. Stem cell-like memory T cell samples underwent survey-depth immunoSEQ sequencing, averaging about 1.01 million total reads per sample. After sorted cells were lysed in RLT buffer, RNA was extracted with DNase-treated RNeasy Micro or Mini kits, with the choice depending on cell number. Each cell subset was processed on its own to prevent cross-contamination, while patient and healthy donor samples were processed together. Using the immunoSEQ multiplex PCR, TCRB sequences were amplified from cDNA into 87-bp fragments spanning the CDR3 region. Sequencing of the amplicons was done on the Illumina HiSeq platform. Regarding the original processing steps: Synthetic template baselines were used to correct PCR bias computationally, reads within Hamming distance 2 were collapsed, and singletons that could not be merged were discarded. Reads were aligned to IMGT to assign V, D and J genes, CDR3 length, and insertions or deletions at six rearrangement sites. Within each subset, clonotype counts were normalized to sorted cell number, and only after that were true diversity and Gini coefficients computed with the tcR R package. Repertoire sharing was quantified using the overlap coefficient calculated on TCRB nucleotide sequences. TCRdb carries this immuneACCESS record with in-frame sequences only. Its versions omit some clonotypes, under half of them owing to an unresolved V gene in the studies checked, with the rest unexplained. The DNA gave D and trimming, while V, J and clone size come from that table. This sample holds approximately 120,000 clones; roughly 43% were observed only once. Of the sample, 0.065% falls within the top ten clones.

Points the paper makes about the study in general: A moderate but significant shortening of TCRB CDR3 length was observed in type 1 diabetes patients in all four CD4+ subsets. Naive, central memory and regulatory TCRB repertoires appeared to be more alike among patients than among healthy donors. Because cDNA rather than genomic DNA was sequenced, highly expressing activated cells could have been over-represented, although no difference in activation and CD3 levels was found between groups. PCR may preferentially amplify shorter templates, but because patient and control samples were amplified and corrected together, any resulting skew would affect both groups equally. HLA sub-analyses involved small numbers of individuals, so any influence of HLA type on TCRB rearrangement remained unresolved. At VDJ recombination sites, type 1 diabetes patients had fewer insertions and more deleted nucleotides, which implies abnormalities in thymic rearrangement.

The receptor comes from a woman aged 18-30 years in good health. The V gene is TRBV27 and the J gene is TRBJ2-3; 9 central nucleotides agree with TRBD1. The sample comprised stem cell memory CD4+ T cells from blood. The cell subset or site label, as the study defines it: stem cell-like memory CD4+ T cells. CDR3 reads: CASRQGAGDTQYF. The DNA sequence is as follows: TGTGCCAGCAGACAGGGGGCTGGAGATACGCAGTATTTT.